Below, 9 T cell receptor beta chains from the same sample are listed, as sequenced in a study of PD-L1 blockade in urothelial cancer. Method: immunoSEQ multiplex PCR; TCRdb's copy keeps in-frame clones and lacks some. The sample has 20,000 to 25,000 clones; 82% are singletons. Time point in this sample: peripheral blood 6 weeks after treatment start. The source material was PBMCs, sampled around atezolizumab (anti-PD-L1) treatment. Receptor source: a man in his 70s with urothelial cancer.

The rearrangement joins TRBV4-1 to TRBJ2-5, with 7 positions matching TRBD2. The length of the CDR3 is 17 residues. Trimming took 4 bases from V and 6 from J; bases not matched to a gene: 17. Germline CDR1 is MGHRA and CDR2 is YSYEKL. For the CDR3, the DNA is TGCGCCAGCAGCCCACTCGGGGGTTTGACTAGCCCGAAGACCCAGTACTTC. This encodes CASSPLGGLTSPKTQYF.

The chain carries TRBV19 and TRBJ2-5; D is undetermined. The CDR3 runs to 14 residues. V was shortened by 3 bases and J by 2 bases, with 10 bases between the two germline ends. CDR1 LNHDA and CDR2 SQIVND come from the germline V gene (reference sequence). Here the CDR3 reads CASSMRGNQETQYF. CDR3 in DNA: TGTGCCAGTAGTATGCGCGGAAATCAAGAGACCCAGTACTTC.

V and J are TRBV10-2 and TRBJ2-7; 10 nucleotides line up with TRBD1. Germline assignment: CDR1 WSHSY and CDR2 SAAADI. This CDR3 is built from 13 residues. V shed 8 bases and J 3 bases; nucleotides not matched to a gene: 4. CDR3 bases: TGCGCCAGCGATCGGACAGGGGGCTACGAGCAGTACTTC. Translation: CASDRTGGYEQYF.

The chain carries TRBV11-3 and TRBJ2-5; possible D gene TRBD2, 5 bases. The V gene's germline CDR1 is SGHNT and CDR2 YENEEA. The CDR3 is 15 residues long. Trimming pared 3 bases from V and 2 bases from J, leaving 13 bases between. This CDR3 is CASSLRTHLQETQYF. The CDR3 bases are TGTGCCAGCAGCTTGAGGACTCACCTACAAGAGACCCAGTACTTC.

V and J are TRBV7-9 and TRBJ2-1; 9 bases match TRBD1. This CDR3 comprises 17 residues. With V trimmed by 3 bases and J by 10 bases, 16 bases remained unmatched. Germline CDR1 SEHNR, CDR2 FQNEAQ (reference sequence). The CDR3 spells CASSFRTGVGLNGEQFF. Here the CDR3 DNA reads TGTGCCAGCAGCTTCAGGACAGGGGTTGGTCTAAATGGAGAGCAGTTCTTC.

This chain joins TRBV11-1 and TRBJ1-1; 9 nucleotides line up with TRBD1. V shed 5 bases, J shed 5 bases, and the junction held 6 bases outside the gene matches. There are 14 residues in the CDR3. Germline V CDR1 and CDR2: SGHAT, FQDESV (reference sequence). The CDR3 reads CASSHRGRTTEAFF. The CDR3 DNA reads as TGTGCCAGCAGCCACAGGGGGCGAACGACTGAAGCTTTCTTT.

The J gene is TRBJ2-7, the V gene TRBV6-5; possibly TRBD1 for D (6 bases). Per the germline V gene, CDR1 is MNHEY and CDR2 is SVGAGI. V gave up 2 bases and J gave up 2 bases, with 13 bases separating them. The CDR3 spans 15 residues. The CDR3 nucleotides are TGTGCCAGCAGTTACGGGGCAGGGGAAACCTACGAGCAGTACTTC. This translates into CASSYGAGETYEQYF.

This clone was observed once. V and J are TRBV7-2 and TRBJ2-5; a weak D match, TRBD2 (6 bases). Germline V gene sequence: CDR1 SGHTA, CDR2 FQGNSA. Trimming shortened V by 1 base and J by 4 bases, and 10 bases separated the two germline ends. CDR3 length equals 14 residues. Written as DNA, the CDR3 is TGTGCCAGCAGCTTAGATTTCGGGGGAGAGACCCAGTACTTC. Its protein product is CASSLDFGGETQYF.

The J gene is TRBJ2-7, the V gene TRBV5-5, with a possible D match to TRBD1 (6 bases). The germline V gene encodes CDR1 SGHKS and CDR2 YYEKEE (reference sequence). Trimming took 0 bases from V and 1 from J, leaving 8 bases between them. This CDR3 has 14 amino acids. CDR3 residues: CASSLVRGSYEQYF. Here the CDR3 DNA reads TGTGCCAGCAGCTTGGTCAGGGGTTCCTACGAGCAGTACTTC.